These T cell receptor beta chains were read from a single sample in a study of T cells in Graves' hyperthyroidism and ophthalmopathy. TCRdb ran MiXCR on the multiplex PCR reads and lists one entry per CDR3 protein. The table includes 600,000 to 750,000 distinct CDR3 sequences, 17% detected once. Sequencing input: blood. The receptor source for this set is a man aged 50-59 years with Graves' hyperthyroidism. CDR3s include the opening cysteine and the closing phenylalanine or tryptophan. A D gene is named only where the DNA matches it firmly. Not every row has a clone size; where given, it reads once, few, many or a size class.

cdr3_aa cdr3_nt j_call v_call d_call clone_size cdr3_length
CASEGRVRNTEAFF TGTGCCAGCGAAGGGAGGGTGAGAAACACTGAAGCTTTCTTT TRBJ1-1 TRBV19 NA NA 14
CASSIEMSGSTSTDTQYF TGTGCCAGTAGTATAGAAATGTCCGGGTCCACTAGCACAGATACGCAGTATTTT TRBJ2-3 TRBV19 NA NA 18
CASMGSYEQYF TGTGCCAGCATGGGTTCCTACGAGCAGTACTTC TRBJ2-7 TRBV28 NA many 11
CASSLEGAPGELFF TGCGCCAGCAGCTTGGAAGGGGCCCCCGGGGAGCTGTTTTTT TRBJ2-2 TRBV5-1 NA many 14
CSVEQSPYEQYF TGCAGCGTTGAACAGAGTCCCTACGAGCAGTACTTC TRBJ2-7 TRBV29-1 NA NA 12
CASSQDWTSIKNEQYF TGCGCCAGCAGCCAAGATTGGACTAGCATAAAGAACGAGCAGTACTTC TRBJ2-7 TRBV4-1 TRBD2 few 16
CVTSRDIGEKLFF TGTGTCACCAGCAGAGATATTGGTGAAAAACTGTTTTTT TRBJ1-4 TRBV15 NA NA 13
CASSLLAESTDTQYF TGTGCCAGCAGCTTATTAGCGGAGAGCACAGATACGCAGTATTTT TRBJ2-3 TRBV7-9 NA many 15
CASSLQGPYEQYF TGTGCCAGCAGCCTACAGGGTCCCTACGAGCAGTACTTC TRBJ2-7 TRBV28 NA many 13
CASSPARATDTQYF TGTGCCAGCTCACCGGCCAGGGCAACAGATACGCAGTATTTT TRBJ2-3 TRBV18 NA many 14
CASSFELGTGRGNTEAFF TGTGCCAGCAGTTTCGAACTGGGGACAGGGCGAGGAAACACTGAAGCTTTCTTT TRBJ1-1 TRBV12-3/TRBV12-4 TRBD1 many 18
CASSQATGTEAFF TGTGCCAGCAGCCAAGCGACAGGCACTGAAGCTTTCTTT TRBJ1-1 TRBV3-1 NA many 13
CSVGLNRDSEQFF TGCAGCGTTGGTTTAAACAGGGATTCTGAGCAGTTCTTC TRBJ2-1 TRBV29-1 NA few 13
CASTTGAGEQYF TGTGCCAGTACCACGGGGGCGGGTGAGCAGTACTTC TRBJ2-7 TRBV3-1 NA few 12
CASTHERQGARTGELFF TGTGCCAGCACCCACGAACGACAGGGGGCGCGGACCGGGGAGCTGTTTTTT TRBJ2-2 TRBV6-1 TRBD1 few 17